One TCR beta chain is described in this entry. What it recognizes is unknown. This sample stems from a study of CD8 T cells in ankylosing spondylitis. Findings and caveats of the study: Matched ankylosing spondylitis synovial fluid reportedly showed significant enrichment of disease-linked clones. Clones linked with disease were CD8+ and fairly uncommon in the peripheral blood. Reactive arthritis synovial fluid and blood were previously reported to contain some motif variants. About 8 highly homologous variants made up a TCR beta motif that seemed to typify ankylosing spondylitis blood.

This CDR3 region has 14 residues. The V end lost 1 base, the J end lost 4 bases, and 14 bases lay between the germline ends. From germline, CDR1 is DFQATT and CDR2 SNEGSKA (reference sequence). By quantitative 5'-RACE with molecular barcodes, the TCR beta libraries were made. One entry per CDR3 protein, called by TCRdb with MiXCR from the 5' RACE reads. Here the sample spans about 390,000 distinct CDR3 sequences, approximately 20% being singletons. The sequenced sample was blood, either unsorted or a sorted T cell fraction (not recorded which). The receptor was derived from a male donor with ankylosing spondylitis. The chain couples TRBV20-1 to TRBJ2-7, with D possibly matching TRBD1 (5 bases). For the CDR3, the DNA is TGCAGTGCTAGAGTTTCGGCAGGGCAATACGAGCAGTACTTC. Its translation is CSARVSAGQYEQYF.